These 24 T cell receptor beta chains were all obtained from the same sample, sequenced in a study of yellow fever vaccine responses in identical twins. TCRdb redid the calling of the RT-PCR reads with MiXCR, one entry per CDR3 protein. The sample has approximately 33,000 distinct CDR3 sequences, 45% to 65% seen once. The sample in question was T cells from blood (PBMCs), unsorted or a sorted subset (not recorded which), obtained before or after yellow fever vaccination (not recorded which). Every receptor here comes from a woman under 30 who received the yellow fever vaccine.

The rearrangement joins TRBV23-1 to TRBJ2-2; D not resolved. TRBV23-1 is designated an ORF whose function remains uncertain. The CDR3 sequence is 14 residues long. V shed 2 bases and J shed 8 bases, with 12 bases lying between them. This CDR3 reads CASSQRPQGGELFF. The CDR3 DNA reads TGCGCCAGCAGTCAAAGGCCCCAAGGAGGGGAGCTGTTTTTT.

This CDR3 reads CASSLYREGSGANYGYTF. The CDR3 region has the DNA TGTGCCAGCAGTTTATACCGTGAAGGGTCGGGGGCTAACTATGGCTACACCTTC. This chain joins TRBV12-3 or TRBV12-4 and TRBJ1-2, with D maybe TRBD1 (5 bases). V lost 2 bases to trimming and J lost 0 bases, with 19 bases between them. The CDR3 is 18 amino acids.

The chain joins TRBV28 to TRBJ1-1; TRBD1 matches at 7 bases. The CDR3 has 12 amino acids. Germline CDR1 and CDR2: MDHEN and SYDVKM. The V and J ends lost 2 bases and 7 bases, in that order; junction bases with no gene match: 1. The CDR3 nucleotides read TGTGCCAGCAGTTTAAGGACAGGTGAAGCTTTCTTT. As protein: CASSLRTGEAFF.

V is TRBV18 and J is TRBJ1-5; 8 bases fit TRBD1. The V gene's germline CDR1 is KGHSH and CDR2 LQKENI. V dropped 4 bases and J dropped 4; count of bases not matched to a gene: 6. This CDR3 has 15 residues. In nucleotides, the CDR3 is TGTGCCAGCTCACGGGGACAGGTCCCTAATCAGCCCCAGCATTTT. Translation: CASSRGQVPNQPQHF.

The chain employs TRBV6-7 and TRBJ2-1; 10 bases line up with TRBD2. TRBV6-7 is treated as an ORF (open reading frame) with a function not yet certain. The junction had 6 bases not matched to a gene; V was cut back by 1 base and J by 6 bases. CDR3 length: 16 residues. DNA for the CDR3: TGTGCCAGCAGTTACTGCAGCGGGAGGGCCGCCAATGAGCAGTTCTTC. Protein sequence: CASSYCSGRAANEQFF.

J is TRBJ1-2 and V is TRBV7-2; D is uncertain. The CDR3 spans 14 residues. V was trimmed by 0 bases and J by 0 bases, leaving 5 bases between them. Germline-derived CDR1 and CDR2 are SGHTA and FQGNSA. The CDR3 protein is CASSLAAANYGYTF. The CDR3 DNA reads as TGTGCCAGCAGCTTAGCGGCAGCTAACTATGGCTACACCTTC.

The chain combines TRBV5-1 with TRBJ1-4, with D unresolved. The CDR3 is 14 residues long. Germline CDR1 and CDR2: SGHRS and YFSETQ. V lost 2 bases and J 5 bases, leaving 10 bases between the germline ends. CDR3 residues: CASSLAGLNEKLFF. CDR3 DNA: TGCGCCAGCAGCTTAGCGGGTCTGAATGAAAAACTGTTTTTT.

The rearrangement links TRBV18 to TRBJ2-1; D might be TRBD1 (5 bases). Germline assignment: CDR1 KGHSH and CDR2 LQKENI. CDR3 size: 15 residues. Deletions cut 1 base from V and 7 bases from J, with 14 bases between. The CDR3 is CASSPRQGDLNEQFF. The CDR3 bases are TGTGCCAGCTCACCACGGCAGGGCGACTTAAATGAGCAGTTCTTC.

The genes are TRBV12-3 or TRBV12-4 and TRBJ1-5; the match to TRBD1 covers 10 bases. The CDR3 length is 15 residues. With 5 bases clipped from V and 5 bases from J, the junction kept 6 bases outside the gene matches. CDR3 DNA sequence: TGTGCCAGCAGTCCGGGACAGGGGAATCATCAGCCCCAGCATTTT. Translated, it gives CASSPGQGNHQPQHF.

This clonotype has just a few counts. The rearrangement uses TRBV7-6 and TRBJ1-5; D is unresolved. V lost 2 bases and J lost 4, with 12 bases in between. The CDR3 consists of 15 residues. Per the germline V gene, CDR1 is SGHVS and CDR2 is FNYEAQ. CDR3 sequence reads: CASSLSAGINQPQHF. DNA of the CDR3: TGTGCCAGCAGCTTATCGGCAGGAATTAATCAGCCCCAGCATTTT.

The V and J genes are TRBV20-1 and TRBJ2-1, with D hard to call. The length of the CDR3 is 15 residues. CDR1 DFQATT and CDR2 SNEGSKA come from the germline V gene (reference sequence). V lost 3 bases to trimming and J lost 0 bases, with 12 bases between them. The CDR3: CSASDGHSSYNEQFF. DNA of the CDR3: TGCAGTGCTAGCGACGGTCATAGCTCCTACAATGAGCAGTTCTTC.

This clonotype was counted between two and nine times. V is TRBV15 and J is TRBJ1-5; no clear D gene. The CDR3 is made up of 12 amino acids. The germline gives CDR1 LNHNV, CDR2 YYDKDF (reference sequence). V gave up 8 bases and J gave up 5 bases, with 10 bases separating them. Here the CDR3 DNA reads TGTGCCACCGGACGGTGGGATCAGCCCCAGCATTTT. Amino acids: CATGRWDQPQHF.

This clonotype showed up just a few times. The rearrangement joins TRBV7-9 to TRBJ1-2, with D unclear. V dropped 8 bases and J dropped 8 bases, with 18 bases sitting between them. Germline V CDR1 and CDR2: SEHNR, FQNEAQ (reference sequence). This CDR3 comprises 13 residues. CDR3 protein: CASSIGEGEGYTF. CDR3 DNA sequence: TGTGCCAGCTCCATTGGGGAAGGAGAGGGCTACACCTTC.

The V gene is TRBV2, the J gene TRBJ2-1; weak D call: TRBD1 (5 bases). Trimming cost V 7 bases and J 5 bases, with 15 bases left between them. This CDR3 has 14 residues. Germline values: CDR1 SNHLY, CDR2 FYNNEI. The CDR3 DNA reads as TGTGCCAGCAAGGAAGGGGCGACCCACAATGAGCAGTTCTTC. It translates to CASKEGATHNEQFF. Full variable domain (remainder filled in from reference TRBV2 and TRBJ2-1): EPEVTQTPSHQVTQMGQEVILRCVPISNHLYFYWYRQILGQKVEFLVSFYNNEISEKSEIFDDQFSVERPDGSNFTLKIRSTKLEDSAMYFCASKEGATHNEQFFGPGTRLTVL.

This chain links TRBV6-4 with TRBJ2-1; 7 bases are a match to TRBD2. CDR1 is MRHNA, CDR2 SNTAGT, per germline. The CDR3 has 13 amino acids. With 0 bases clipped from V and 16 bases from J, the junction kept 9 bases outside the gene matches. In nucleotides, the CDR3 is TGTGCCAGCAGTGACTCGACTAGCAGGCGGTATTTCTTC. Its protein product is CASSDSTSRRYFF.

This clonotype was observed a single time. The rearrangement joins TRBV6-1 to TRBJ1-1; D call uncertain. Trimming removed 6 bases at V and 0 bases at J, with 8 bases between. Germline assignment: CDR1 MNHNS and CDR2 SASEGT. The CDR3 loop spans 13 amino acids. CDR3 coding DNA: TGTGCCAGCAGGAGGGCCATGAACACTGAAGCTTTCTTT. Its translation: CASRRAMNTEAFF.

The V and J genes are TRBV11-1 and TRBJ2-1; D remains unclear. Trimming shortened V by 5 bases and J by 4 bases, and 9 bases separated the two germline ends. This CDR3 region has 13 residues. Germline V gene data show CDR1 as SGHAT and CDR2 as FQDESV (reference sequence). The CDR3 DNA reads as TGTGCCAGCAGCGCGACTCTATACAATGAGCAGTTCTTC. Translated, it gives CASSATLYNEQFF. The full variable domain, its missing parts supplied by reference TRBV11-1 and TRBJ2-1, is EAEVAQSPRYKITEKSQAVAFWCDPISGHATLYWYRQILGQGPELLVQFQDESVVDDSQLPKDRFSAERLKGVDSTLKIQPAELGDSAMYLCASSATLYNEQFFGPGTRLTVL.

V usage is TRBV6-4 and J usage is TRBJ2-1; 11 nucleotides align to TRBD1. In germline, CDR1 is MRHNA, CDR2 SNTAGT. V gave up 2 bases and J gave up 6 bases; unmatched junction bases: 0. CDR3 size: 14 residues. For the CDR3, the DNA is TGTGCCAGCAGTGACGGGACAGGGGGCAATGAGCAGTTCTTC. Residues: CASSDGTGGNEQFF.

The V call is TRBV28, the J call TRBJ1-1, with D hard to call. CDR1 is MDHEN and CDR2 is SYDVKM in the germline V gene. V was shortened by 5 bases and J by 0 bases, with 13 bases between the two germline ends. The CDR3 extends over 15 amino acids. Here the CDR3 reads CASSAPQWLNTEAFF. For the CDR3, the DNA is TGTGCCAGCAGTGCACCACAGTGGTTGAACACTGAAGCTTTCTTT.

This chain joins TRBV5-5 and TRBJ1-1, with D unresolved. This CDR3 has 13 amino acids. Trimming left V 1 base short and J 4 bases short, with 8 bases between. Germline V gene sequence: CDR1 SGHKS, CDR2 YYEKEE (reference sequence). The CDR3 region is CASSLFSGTEAFF. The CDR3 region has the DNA TGTGCCAGCAGCTTGTTTAGTGGCACTGAAGCTTTCTTT.

CDR3 protein: CASSLGAAGSTGELFF. The CDR3 DNA sequence: TGTGCCAGCAGCTTGGGGGCGGCGGGTTCCACCGGGGAGCTGTTTTTT. V usage is TRBV5-6 and J usage is TRBJ2-2; D may be TRBD2 (5 bases). V lost 0 bases, J lost 4 bases, and 13 bases lay in between. The CDR3 runs to 16 residues. Germline V gene lookup returns CDR1 SGHDT and CDR2 YYEEEE.

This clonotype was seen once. CDR3 nucleotides: TGTGCCAGCAGCGGACGACTAGCGGGGCGCTACAATGAGCAGTTCTTC. Residues: CASSGRLAGRYNEQFF. The rearrangement joins TRBV9 to TRBJ2-1, with 11 nucleotides matching TRBD2. Germline V lookup: CDR1 SGDLS, CDR2 YYNGEE. V dropped 3 bases and J dropped 3; count of bases not matched to a gene: 5. The CDR3 is 16 residues long.

CDR3 sequence reads: CSATEREGFYEQYF. DNA of the CDR3: TGCAGTGCCACTGAGCGGGAGGGCTTCTACGAGCAGTACTTC. The rearrangement links TRBV20-1 to TRBJ2-7, with 10 bases lining up with TRBD2. Per germline, CDR1 DFQATT and CDR2 SNEGSKA (reference sequence). V shed 6 bases and J 3 bases; nucleotides not matched to a gene: 8. The CDR3 has 14 amino acids.

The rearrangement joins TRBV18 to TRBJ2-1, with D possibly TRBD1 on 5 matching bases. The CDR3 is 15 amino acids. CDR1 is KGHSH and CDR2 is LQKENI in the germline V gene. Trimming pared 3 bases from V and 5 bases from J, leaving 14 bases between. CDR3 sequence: CASSPLAGLDNEQFF. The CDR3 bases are TGTGCCAGCTCACCCCTGGCAGGGCTTGACAATGAGCAGTTCTTC.